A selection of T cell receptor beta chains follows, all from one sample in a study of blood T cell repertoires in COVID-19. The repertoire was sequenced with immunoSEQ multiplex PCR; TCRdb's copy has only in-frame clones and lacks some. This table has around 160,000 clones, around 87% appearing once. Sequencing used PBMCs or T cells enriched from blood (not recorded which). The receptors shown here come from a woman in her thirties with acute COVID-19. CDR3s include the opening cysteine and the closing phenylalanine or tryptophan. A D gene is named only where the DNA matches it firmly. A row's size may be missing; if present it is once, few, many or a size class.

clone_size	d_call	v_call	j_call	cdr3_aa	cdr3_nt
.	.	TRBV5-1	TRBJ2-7	CASSFNRIYEQYF	TGCGCCAGCAGCTTTAACAGAATCTACGAGCAGTACTTC
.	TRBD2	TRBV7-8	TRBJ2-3	CASSTGLAGGADTQYF	TGTGCCAGCAGCACCGGACTAGCGGGAGGAGCAGATACGCAGTATTTT
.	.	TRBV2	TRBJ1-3	CASSLAGGSGNTIYF	TGTGCCAGCAGTTTAGCCGGAGGCTCAGGAAACACCATATATTTT
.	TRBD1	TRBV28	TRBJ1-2	CASSLTTGVRGYTF	TGTGCCAGCAGTTTAACCACAGGGGTAAGGGGCTACACCTTC
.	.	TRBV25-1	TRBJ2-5	CASSDPDSQETQYF	TGTGCCAGCAGTGACCCGGACAGCCAAGAGACCCAGTACTTC
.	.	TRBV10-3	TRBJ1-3	CAISESRIGNTIYF	TGTGCCATCAGTGAATCCAGAATTGGAAACACCATATATTTT
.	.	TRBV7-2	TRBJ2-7	CASSLNPGGYEQYF	TGTGCCAGCAGCTTAAATCCCGGCGGCTACGAGCAGTACTTC
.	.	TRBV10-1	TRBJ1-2	CASKGSGQATGYTF	TGCGCCAGCAAGGGGTCCGGACAAGCGACCGGCTACACCTTC
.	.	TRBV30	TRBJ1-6	CAWSLQGMDSPLHF	TGTGCCTGGAGTCTACAGGGTATGGATTCACCCCTCCACTTT
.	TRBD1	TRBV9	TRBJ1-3	CASSSRDSAFSGNTIYF	TGTGCCAGCAGCTCCCGGGACAGTGCATTCTCTGGAAACACCATATATTTT
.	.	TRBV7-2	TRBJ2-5	CASSLAWGAETQYF	TGTGCCAGCAGCCTTGCCTGGGGCGCAGAGACCCAGTACTTC
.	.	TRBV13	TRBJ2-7	CASSLGRTYEQYF	TGTGCCAGCAGCTTGGGCAGAACTTACGAGCAGTACTTC
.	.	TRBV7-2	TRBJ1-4	CASSLGQREKLFF	TGTGCCAGCAGCTTAGGACAGCGTGAAAAACTGTTTTTT
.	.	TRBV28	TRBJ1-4	CASSFPGRGATNEKLFF	TGTGCCAGCAGTTTCCCCGGGCGGGGGGCAACTAATGAAAAACTGTTTTTT
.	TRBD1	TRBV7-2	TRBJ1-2	CASSSTGTVGYTF	TGTGCCAGCAGCTCAACCGGGACAGTAGGCTACACCTTC
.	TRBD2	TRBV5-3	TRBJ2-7	CARSFTLAGGFGYEQYF	TGTGCCAGAAGCTTTACACTAGCGGGAGGGTTTGGGTACGAGCAGTACTTC
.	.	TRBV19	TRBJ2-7	CASSILFGAQDRGEQYF	TGTGCCAGTAGTATCTTGTTCGGCGCGCAGGACCGCGGGGAGCAGTACTTC
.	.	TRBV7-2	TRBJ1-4	CASSLDRATNEKLFF	TGTGCCAGCAGCTTAGACAGAGCAACTAATGAAAAACTGTTTTTT
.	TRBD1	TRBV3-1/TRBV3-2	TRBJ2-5	CASSQAPDRGETQYF	TGTGCCAGCAGCCAAGCCCCGGACAGGGGTGAGACCCAGTACTTC
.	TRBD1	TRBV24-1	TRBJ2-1	CATSDATHRDSSYNEQFF	TGTGCCACCAGTGATGCCACTCACCGGGACAGCTCCTACAATGAGCAGTTCTTC
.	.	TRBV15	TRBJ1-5	CATSRDRNSNQPQHF	TGTGCCACCAGCAGAGACAGGAATAGCAATCAGCCCCAGCATTTT
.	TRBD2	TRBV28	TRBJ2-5	CASTPRGRLAGVRETQYF	TGTGCCAGCACCCCTCGGGGGAGGCTAGCGGGAGTGCGGGAGACCCAGTACTTC
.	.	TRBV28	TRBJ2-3	CASSLSGSTDTQYF	TGTGCCAGCAGTTTAAGCGGAAGCACAGATACGCAGTATTTT
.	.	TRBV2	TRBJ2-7	CASSETTGLDEQYF	TGTGCCAGCAGTGAAACAACAGGGTTGGACGAGCAGTACTTC
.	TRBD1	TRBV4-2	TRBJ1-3	CASSQDIRGLKGNTIYF	TGTGCCAGCAGCCAAGATATCAGGGGGCTGAAAGGAAACACCATATATTTT
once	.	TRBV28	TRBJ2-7	CASSLSSSYEQYF	TGTGCCAGCAGTTTATCCAGCTCCTACGAGCAGTACTTC
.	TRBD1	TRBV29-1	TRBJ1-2	CSVLPGTANYGYTF	TGCAGCGTTCTTCCCGGGACAGCGAACTATGGCTACACCTTC
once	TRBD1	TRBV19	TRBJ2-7	CASSTGGRAWYEQYF	TGTGCCAGTAGTACAGGGGGCAGGGCTTGGTACGAGCAGTACTTC
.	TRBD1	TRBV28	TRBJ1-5	CASSSDRGAVRSNQPQHF	TGTGCCAGCAGTTCGGACAGGGGGGCCGTCCGGAGCAATCAGCCCCAGCATTTT
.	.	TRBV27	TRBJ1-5	CASSSMSNQPQHF	TGTGCCAGCAGTTCAATGAGCAATCAGCCCCAGCATTTT
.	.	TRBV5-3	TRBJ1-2	CARSLMGEYGYTF	TGTGCCAGAAGCTTGATGGGAGAATATGGCTACACCTTC
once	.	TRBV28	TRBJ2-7	CASKPSGGSYEQYF	TGTGCCAGCAAGCCCTCCGGGGGCTCCTACGAGCAGTACTTC
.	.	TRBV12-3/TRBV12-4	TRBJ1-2	CASSPGQYGYTF	TGTGCCAGCAGTCCCGGACAGTATGGCTACACCTTC
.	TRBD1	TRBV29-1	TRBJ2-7	CSATGQGSEQYF	TGCAGCGCTACCGGACAGGGCAGCGAGCAGTACTTC
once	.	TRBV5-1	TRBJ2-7	CASSRIPGTAEQYF	TGCGCCAGCAGCCGTATTCCAGGTACGGCCGAGCAGTACTTC
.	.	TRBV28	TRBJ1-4	CASSLRRTVGELFF	TGTGCCAGCAGTTTGAGAAGGACGGTAGGGGAACTGTTTTTT
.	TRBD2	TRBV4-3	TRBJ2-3	CASSQELAGGFGTDTQYF	TGCGCCAGCAGCCAAGAACTAGCGGGGGGGTTTGGCACAGATACGCAGTATTTT